This record looks at one T cell receptor (beta chain) sequence and its context. This CDR3 is 16 amino acids long. The V gene's germline CDR1 is LGHNA and CDR2 YSLEER. The junction had 8 bases not matched to a gene; V was cut back by 2 bases and J by 4 bases. These data are taken from a study of immune evolution from preneoplasia to lung adenocarcinoma. Method: immunoSEQ multiplex PCR; TCRdb's copy keeps in-frame clones and lacks some. The repertoire consists of 4,400 or so clones, with around nine tenths occurring once and the leading ten covering 6.5% to 8.5%. This chain joins TRBV4-3 and TRBJ1-2; TRBD1 matches 9 bases. The source material was FFPE minimally invasive lung adenocarcinoma tissue. The source is a donor at least 70 years old with lung adenocarcinoma. This CDR3 reads CASSQFSGTGTYGYTF. The CDR3 region has the DNA TGCGCCAGCAGCCAATTCTCCGGGACAGGGACCTATGGCTACACCTTC.